This T cell receptor beta chain was profiled in a study of sequential checkpoint blockade in melanoma. Whole-study context: Twenty-two patients had matched tumor biopsies before treatment and at week 13 after nivolumab or ipilimumab alone. Study observations and caveats: Pretreatment TIL clonality tracked with response in the nivolumab-first arm. PD-L1 staining and CD8+ counts, not mutational load, tracked tumor T-cell clonality.

The assay was immunoSEQ multiplex PCR, and TCRdb's table has in-frame clones only and misses some. This table holds around 2,500 clones, around 20% found once. Per the germline V gene, CDR1 is SGHNT and CDR2 is YENEEA. This CDR3 is 15 amino acids long. After removal of 5 bases from V and 4 bases from J, the junction contained 10 bases not matched to a gene. Treatment reported: randomized to nivolumab then ipilimumab (arm A) or the reverse (arm B). This clone is labeled as medium-sized. Its target is not known. The specimen was tumor tissue (inferred from file names), collected from a patient given nivolumab and ipilimumab in sequence. This TCR came from a human donor with melanoma. The chain is built from TRBV11-3 and TRBJ1-1, with 7 bases lining up with TRBD1. The CDR3 coding sequence is TGTGCCAGCAGCCCAGGACAGGCAGGTAGCACTGAAGCTTTCTTT. It codes for CASSPGQAGSTEAFF.